The rows below give T cell receptor beta chains drawn from one sample of a study of CD8 T cells in Susac syndrome. MiXCR, applied by TCRdb to the immunoSEQ multiplex PCR reads, yields one record per CDR3 protein. This table holds roughly 150,000 distinct CDR3 sequences, about 95% found once. Sequencing was performed on CD4+ T cells from PBMCs. These receptors all come from a human donor with Susac syndrome. CDR3s include the opening cysteine and the closing phenylalanine or tryptophan. Fields, in order: D gene, V gene, J gene, clone size, CDR3 DNA, CDR3 protein. D genes are given only for firm matches. The size field is filled for only some rows; it gives once, few, many or a size class.

TRBD2	TRBV7-2	TRBJ2-6	-	TGTGCCAGCAGCTTAGATGCGGGGGGGCCCTCTGGGGCCAACGTCCTGACTTTC	CASSLDAGGPSGANVLTF
TRBD2	TRBV7-3	TRBJ2-2	-	TGTGCCAGCAGCTTAACAGCGGGGCCGAACACCGGGGAGCTGTTTTTT	CASSLTAGPNTGELFF
-	TRBV7-8	TRBJ1-4	-	TGTGCCAGCAGTTCCAGGGAAACTAATGAAAAACTGTTTTTT	CASSSRETNEKLFF
-	TRBV3-1	TRBJ2-3	-	TGTGCCAGCAGTCCACCCAGTAGCACAGATACGCAGTATTTT	CASSPPSSTDTQYF
TRBD2	TRBV20-1	TRBJ2-3	once	TGCAGTGCCGGAGGCGGGGGAACAGATACGCAGTATTTT	CSAGGGGTDTQYF
-	TRBV3-1	TRBJ2-7	-	TGTGCCAGCAGCCAAGAACCTGTGGGAGAGCAGTACTTC	CASSQEPVGEQYF
TRBD1	TRBV29-1	TRBJ2-7	-	TGCAGCGTAGCTGACAGGGGGTACGAGCAGTACTTC	CSVADRGYEQYF
TRBD2	TRBV29-1	TRBJ2-5	-	TGCAGCTCGATTAGCGGGGGTTCCGCGGAGACCCAGTACTTC	CSSISGGSAETQYF
-	TRBV24-1	TRBJ2-3	-	TGTGCCACCAGTGTTGCTGGTGAGCAAGATACGCAGTATTTT	CATSVAGEQDTQYF
TRBD1	TRBV19	TRBJ1-5	-	TGTGCCAGTAGCGGGACAGGGAGGTATAATCAGCCCCAGCATTTT	CASSGTGRYNQPQHF
-	TRBV29-1	TRBJ2-7	-	TGCAGCGGTGGGACGGATACCTACGAGCAGTACTTC	CSGGTDTYEQYF
-	TRBV15	TRBJ1-1	-	TGTGCCACCAGCAGAGATCGGGGACGGGAAGCTTTCTTT	CATSRDRGREAFF
-	TRBV9	TRBJ1-2	-	TGTGCCAGCAGCGTAGAATTGGACACCTCAGGGCGCTACACCTTC	CASSVELDTSGRYTF
-	TRBV4-1	TRBJ1-5	-	TGCGCCAGCAGCCCGATGGGCAACAATCAGCCCCAGCATTTT	CASSPMGNNQPQHF
-	TRBV7-9	TRBJ2-7	-	TGTGCCAGCAGGTCCACGGCGAACTACGAGCAGTACTTC	CASRSTANYEQYF
-	TRBV14	TRBJ2-5	-	TGTGCCAGCAGCCAAATCGCGGAGACCCAGTACTTC	CASSQIAETQYF
-	TRBV29-1	TRBJ1-2	-	TGCAGCGTTGTACCCCTGGAGACAGCCTATGGCTACACCTTC	CSVVPLETAYGYTF
-	TRBV9	TRBJ1-4	-	TGTGCCAGCAGCGTAGGACGGTCAACTAATGAAAAACTGTTTTTT	CASSVGRSTNEKLFF
-	TRBV9	TRBJ1-5	once	TGTGCCAGCTCCCTTGGGTTTACTGGCAATCAGCCCCAGCATTTT	CASSLGFTGNQPQHF
-	TRBV28	TRBJ2-7	-	TGTGCCAGCAATGGGGACAAGCAGTACTTC	CASNGDKQYF
-	TRBV7-9	TRBJ1-6	-	TGTGCCAGCAGGGACACCGATAATTCACCCCTCCACTTT	CASRDTDNSPLHF
TRBD1	TRBV20-1	TRBJ2-7	-	TGCAGTGCGATGGACAGGAACCCCTACGAGCAGTACTTC	CSAMDRNPYEQYF
-	TRBV12-3/TRBV12-4	TRBJ2-2	-	TGTGCCAGCAGTTTGAAGGGTGCCGGGGAGCTGTTTTTT	CASSLKGAGELFF
TRBD1	TRBV25-1	TRBJ1-2	-	TGTGCCAGCAGTGCCAACTCCCGGGGACAGGGAGGTGGCTACACCTTC	CASSANSRGQGGGYTF
-	TRBV3-1	TRBJ2-2	-	TGTGCCAGCCACCTCGGGAGCGGGGAGCTGTTTTTT	CASHLGSGELFF
-	TRBV6-2/TRBV6-3	TRBJ1-2	once	TGTGCCAGCAGTCGAGGACAGTCTTTGTTTGGCTACACCTTC	CASSRGQSLFGYTF
-	TRBV6-4	TRBJ2-1	-	TGTGCCAGCAGTGCCAGGGAGGCAGGAGAGCAGTTCTTC	CASSAREAGEQFF
-	TRBV9	TRBJ1-3	once	TGTGCCAGCAGCGTAGAGGGACTAGACACCATATATTTT	CASSVEGLDTIYF
TRBD2	TRBV7-2	TRBJ2-3	-	TGTGCCAGCAGCCTCCAGCGGGGGGCCACAGATACGCAGTATTTT	CASSLQRGATDTQYF
-	TRBV9	TRBJ2-2	-	TGTGCCAGCAGCGCAACTAGCCCCGGGGAGCTGTTTTTT	CASSATSPGELFF
-	TRBV5-1	TRBJ2-1	-	TGCGCCAGCAGCCGAGGGTTGGAGCTCTTCAATGAGCAGTTCTTC	CASSRGLELFNEQFF
-	TRBV6-5	TRBJ1-3	-	TGTGCCAGCAGTTACCTCGGTGGTGCATCTGGAAACACCATATATTTT	CASSYLGGASGNTIYF
-	TRBV20-1	TRBJ2-3	-	TGCAGTGCTGCCTGGGGTACGCAGTATTTT	CSAAWGTQYF
TRBD1	TRBV4-2	TRBJ2-7	-	TGTGCCAGCAGCCAAGATTCGGGGACAGGCCTCTACGAGCAGTACTTC	CASSQDSGTGLYEQYF
TRBD2	TRBV3-1	TRBJ2-1	-	TGTGCCAGCAGCCACCGAGCGGGGGCGGAGTTCTTC	CASSHRAGAEFF
-	TRBV25-1	TRBJ2-7	-	TGTGCCAGCAACGGACACTCCTACGAGCAGTACTTC	CASNGHSYEQYF
-	TRBV9	TRBJ2-1	-	TGTGCCAGCAGCGCAAACTCGGGAGCCCTTAACAATGAGCAGTTCTTC	CASSANSGALNNEQFF
-	TRBV6-2/TRBV6-3	TRBJ2-5	-	TGTGCCAGCCGAAAAGCGCTAGCGAACCAAGAGACCCAGTACTTC	CASRKALANQETQYF
-	TRBV28	TRBJ1-2	-	TGTGCCAGCAGTAGAACGGTCAACTATGGCTACACCTTC	CASSRTVNYGYTF
-	TRBV29-1	TRBJ1-2	-	TGCAGCGTTCCGAGGGGGACATATTATGGCTACACCTTC	CSVPRGTYYGYTF
-	TRBV5-8	TRBJ2-4	-	TGTGCCAGCAGCCCAGGGACTCCAGGTGACATTCAGTACTTC	CASSPGTPGDIQYF
-	TRBV7-2	TRBJ2-7	-	TGTGCCAGCAGCCTTGGGGCTAGCACCACCTACGAGCAGTACTTC	CASSLGASTTYEQYF
-	TRBV4-3	TRBJ2-3	-	TGCGCCAGCAGCCTAAACTGGGGGGCCACAGATACGCAGTATTTT	CASSLNWGATDTQYF
TRBD1	TRBV19	TRBJ2-5	-	TGTGCCAGTTCCGGGACAGACCAAGAGACCCAGTACTTC	CASSGTDQETQYF
TRBD2	TRBV20-1	TRBJ2-3	-	TGCAGTGCTGAGATCCTGCGGGGGGGAGAGACAGATACGCAGTATTTT	CSAEILRGGETDTQYF
TRBD2	TRBV14	TRBJ2-3	-	TGTGCCAGCAGTCTAGCGGGGTCGCAGTATTTT	CASSLAGSQYF
-	TRBV5-1	TRBJ2-1	-	TGCGCCAGCAGCTTACCGAGATATGACTACAATGAGCAGTTCTTC	CASSLPRYDYNEQFF
TRBD2	TRBV7-2	TRBJ2-1	-	TGTGCCAGCACTCGGGGGGGCCCGCTGAATGAGCAGTTCTTC	CASTRGGPLNEQFF
-	TRBV20-1	TRBJ1-5	-	TGCAGTGCCCGGGGGGACACCAATCAGCCCCAGCATTTT	CSARGDTNQPQHF
TRBD2	TRBV10-1	TRBJ2-1	-	TGCGCCAGCAGTCGGCTAGCGGGGGGCAGGGAGCAGTTCTTC	CASSRLAGGREQFF
TRBD1	TRBV5-1	TRBJ2-7	-	TGCGCCAGCAGCCACGGGACAGCTTTCTCCGAGCAGTACTTC	CASSHGTAFSEQYF
-	TRBV20-1	TRBJ2-7	-	TGCAGTGCCAACGACAGGACCTACGAGCAGTACTTC	CSANDRTYEQYF
-	TRBV20-1	TRBJ2-3	-	TGCAGTGCTAAGGCGGCTACCTCCACAGATACGCAGTATTTT	CSAKAATSTDTQYF
-	TRBV24-1	TRBJ2-1	-	TGTGCCACCAGTGATTCCAGGTCGGGGGACTACAATGAGCAGTTCTTC	CATSDSRSGDYNEQFF
-	TRBV20-1	TRBJ2-3	-	TGCAGTGTGAAGCAGAGCACAGATACGCAGTATTTT	CSVKQSTDTQYF
TRBD1	TRBV7-9	TRBJ2-3	-	TGTGCCAGCAGCTGGACAGGGGCAGATACGCAGTATTTT	CASSWTGADTQYF
-	TRBV7-9	TRBJ2-2	-	TGTGCCAGCAGCGTCAGGGTCCCCGGGGAGCTGTTTTTT	CASSVRVPGELFF
-	TRBV25-1	TRBJ2-6	-	TGTGCCAGCAGTGCCTGGGGAAGATCCGGGGCCAACGTCCTGACTTTC	CASSAWGRSGANVLTF
-	TRBV4-3	TRBJ2-5	-	TGCGCCAGCAGCCGAATGTTGGGAGTGTCGGAGACCCAGTACTTC	CASSRMLGVSETQYF